This TCR beta chain was found in a study of shared clonotypes between healthy human individuals. Every subset's genomic DNA went evenly onto several immunoSEQ plates. Original analysis: Filtering of immunoSEQ junctional sequences could not match full-length read filtering. Assay: immunoSEQ multiplex PCR; the TCRdb copy retains only in-frame clones and omits some. D and trimming were read from the DNA, whereas the V and J calls and clone size are those reported in that table. Of approximately 2,000,000 clones listed, 85% to 95% were seen once; the top ten hold 0.37%. A remark on this clone: The antigen is not known.

Study results and caveats: Non-shared clonotypes had lower generation probabilities than clonotypes shared by all four sorted-subset donors. What naive subsets generally showed was a larger estimated richness than memory subsets showed.

Germline loops: CDR1 SGHVS, CDR2 FNYEAQ. Deletions cut 5 bases from V and 7 bases from J, with 20 bases between. The length of the CDR3 is 16 residues. J is TRBJ1-4 and V is TRBV7-6; maybe TRBD1 (5 bases). Sequencing was carried out using naive CD4+ T cells from PBMCs. Sample subset: CD45RA+ positively selected. This sequence originates from a man younger than 30 in good health. Some clones in this sample may be carry-over from other donors' samples. In DNA form, the CDR3 reads TGTGCCAGCAGCCAAGGGATAACGAGAGGGACTGAAAAACTGTTTTTT. Its translation is CASSQGITRGTEKLFF.